The 21 T cell receptor beta chains below come from one sample, sequenced in a study of molecular identifiers for immune sequencing clone quantification. TCRdb used MiXCR to reprocess the PCR reads, holding one entry per CDR3 protein. The table has approximately 54,000 distinct CDR3 sequences, 20% to 25% seen once; the top ten hold over 1.5%. The sample taken for sequencing was naive CD8+ T cells from blood, with Jurkat cell RNA spiked in. Subset denoted: FACS-sorted CD8+CD4-CCR7+CD45RA+ naive T cells. These receptors were taken from a human donor in good health. Some libraries in this study had Jurkat cell RNA spiked in.

In its sample, this clonotype was seen a few times. The V call is TRBV10-3, the J call TRBJ1-1; D not certain. Per germline, CDR1 ENHRY and CDR2 SYGVKD. The CDR3 has 15 amino acids. The ends were cut back, 3 bases at V and 0 bases at J, with 11 bases in the middle. The CDR3 loop reads CAISDGLGLNTEAFF. DNA of the CDR3: TGTGCCATCAGTGACGGACTGGGCCTGAACACTGAAGCTTTCTTT.

A word on this clonotype: This may be a read error, as it is one base from a much larger clone. This chain links TRBV9 with TRBJ2-1, with 9 bases fitting TRBD2. The CDR3 has 12 residues. CDR1 SGDLS and CDR2 YYNGEE come from the germline V gene. The CDR3 DNA reads TGTGCCAGCTGCGTAGGACTAGCGGAGCAGTTCTTC. It translates to CASCVGLAEQFF. Full variable domain (rest looked up from reference TRBV9 and TRBJ2-1): DSGVTQTPKHLITATGQRVTLRCSPRSGDLSVYWYQQSLDQGLQFLIQYYNGEERAKGNILERFSAQQFPDLHSELNLSSLELGDSALYFCASCVGLAEQFFGPGTRLTVL.

The chain carries TRBV6-5 and TRBJ2-3; 9 nucleotides line up with TRBD1. Looked up from germline, CDR1 is MNHEY and CDR2 is SVGAGI. The CDR3 runs 15 residues. V lost 11 bases and J lost 10; bases outside the gene matches: 19. CDR3 region: CAGGCTGGRTDAQYF. The CDR3 nucleotides are TGTGCCGGCGGTTGTACAGGGGGCCGGACGGATGCGCAGTATTTT.

This clonotype came up many times. The genes are TRBV28 and TRBJ1-5; the D is unclear. Germline V gene sequence: CDR1 MDHEN, CDR2 SYDVKM. This CDR3 contains 10 residues. V shed 5 bases and J shed 6 bases, with 2 bases lying between them. CDR3 sequence reads: CASSSQPQHF. Here the CDR3 DNA reads TGTGCCAGCAGTAGTCAGCCCCAGCATTTT. The variable domain in full, with the rest retrieved from reference TRBV28 and TRBJ1-5, is DVKVTQSSRYLVKRTGEKVFLECVQDMDHENMFWYRQDPGLGLRLIYFSYDVKMKEKGDIPEGYSVSREKKERFSLILESASTNQTSMYLCASSSQPQHFGDGTRLSIL.

This chain links TRBV11-3 with TRBJ2-1, with 8 bases identical to TRBD2. J gave up 1 base and V 0 bases, and 5 bases lay outside the gene matches. This CDR3 is 17 amino acids long. The germline V gene has CDR1 SGHNT and CDR2 YENEEA. The CDR3, as DNA: TGTGCCAGCAGCTTAGATGTCGGGAGGGGTTCCTACAATGAGCAGTTCTTC. It is translated as CASSLDVGRGSYNEQFF.

This clonotype was observed once. This may be a read error, as it is one base from a much larger clone. The rearrangement joins TRBV7-6 to TRBJ2-5; D is possibly TRBD2 (6 bases). CDR1 SGHVS and CDR2 FNYEAQ come from the germline V gene. V lost 3 bases and J lost 9, with 17 bases in between. The CDR3 has 14 residues. CDR3 DNA sequence: TGTGCCAGCAGCTTGGTTCGGGGGATGGAGCCCCAGTACTTC. Protein product: CASSLVRGMEPQYF.

This chain connects TRBV10-3 to TRBJ2-7; no clear D. Germline V lookup: CDR1 ENHRY, CDR2 SYGVKD. The CDR3 has 13 residues. V gave up 7 bases and J gave up 2 bases, with 12 bases separating them. This chain's CDR3 is CAITSADAYEQYF. CDR3 DNA: TGTGCCATCACCAGTGCGGACGCCTACGAGCAGTACTTC.

The chain couples TRBV6-2 or TRBV6-3 to TRBJ1-5; D is possibly TRBD1 (5 bases). With 2 bases removed from V and 4 bases from J, the gap between germline ends came to 9 bases. Germline CDR1 MNHEY, CDR2 SVGEGT. The CDR3 is made up of 14 amino acids. The CDR3 loop is CASSYMGGNQPQHF. Written as DNA, the CDR3 is TGTGCCAGCAGTTACATGGGGGGGAATCAGCCCCAGCATTTT.

A note on this clonotype: A read error may explain this, as a much larger clone is one base away. The chain combines TRBV3-1 with TRBJ1-4; TRBD1 matches 7 bases. The CDR3 is made up of 17 amino acids. Germline lookup yields CDR1 LGHDT and CDR2 YNNKEL (reference sequence). Written as DNA, the CDR3 is TGTGCCAGCGGCCAAGGGGACAGCCTGGCAACTAATGAAAAACTGTTTTTT. Protein: CASGQGDSLATNEKLFF.

V gene TRBV7-9 combines with J gene TRBJ1-4; no reliable D call. Trimming took 2 bases from V and 7 from J, leaving 17 bases between them. This CDR3 comprises 16 residues. The germline CDR1 and CDR2 sequences are SEHNR and FQNEAQ (reference sequence). This chain's CDR3 is CASSLLWDLASEKLFF. CDR3 in DNA: TGTGCCAGCAGCTTATTATGGGATTTGGCAAGTGAAAAACTGTTTTTT.

Ten or more counts support this clonotype. This chain uses TRBV7-8 with TRBJ2-7, with TRBD2 identical over 11 bases. The CDR3 runs 16 residues. Germline CDR1 SGHVS, CDR2 FQNEAQ. The V gene end was trimmed by 4 bases and the J gene end by 3 bases; junction bases not matched to a gene: 8. CDR3 sequence: CASSSILAGGSYEQYF. CDR3 DNA sequence: TGTGCCAGCAGCTCTATTTTAGCGGGGGGGAGCTACGAGCAGTACTTC.

This clonotype was found many times. The chain couples TRBV12-3 or TRBV12-4 to TRBJ1-5; a possible D gene is TRBD1 (6 bases). The CDR3 totals 15 residues. Trimming took 7 bases from V and 2 from J, leaving 15 bases between them. The CDR3 nucleotides read TGTGCCAGCAAACCCCAGGGGTTCGGCAATCAGCCCCAGCATTTT. This translates into CASKPQGFGNQPQHF.

The table lists this clonotype with a few counts. The rearrangement joins TRBV5-6 to TRBJ2-7; D remains unclear. The CDR3 is 13 residues long. V was pared by 0 bases and J by 6 bases, with 10 bases between. The germline V gene has CDR1 SGHDT and CDR2 YYEEEE. CDR3 protein: CASSLVNEREQYF. The CDR3 coding sequence is TGTGCCAGCAGCTTGGTCAATGAGCGCGAGCAGTACTTC.

Concerning this clonotype itself: A much larger clone differs by one base, so this may be a read error. CDR3 sequence (DNA): TGTGCCAGCAGCTTAGGGCCACTCACGAACTATGGCTACACCTTC. Protein product: CASSLGPLTNYGYTF. This chain uses TRBV11-2 with TRBJ1-2; D not resolved. V gave up 1 base and J gave up 2 bases, with 11 bases separating them. The germline CDR1 and CDR2 sequences are SGHAT and FQNNGV. CDR3 length: 15 residues. Together with reference TRBV11-2 and TRBJ1-2, the CDR3 gives the full variable domain: EAGVAQSPRYKIIEKRQSVAFWCNPISGHATLYWYQQILGQGPKLLIQFQNNGVVDDSQLPKDRFSAERLKGVDSTLKIQPAKLEDSAVYLCASSLGPLTNYGYTFGSGTRLTVV.

This clonotype occurred many times. This rearrangement joins TRBV4-3 to TRBJ2-2; D remains unclear. Germline loops: CDR1 LGHNA, CDR2 YSLEER. V was pared by 0 bases and J by 3 bases, with 14 bases between. The CDR3 loop spans 17 amino acids. This CDR3 reads CASSQDRPMRYTGELFF. CDR3 nucleotide sequence: TGCGCCAGCAGCCAAGATAGGCCGATGCGCTACACCGGGGAGCTGTTTTTT.

This clonotype has more than one count but fewer than ten. The rearrangement links TRBV5-1 to TRBJ2-7, with a tentative D call TRBD2 (5 bases). CDR3 length equals 16 residues. CDR1 is SGHRS, CDR2 YFSETQ, per germline. The ends were cut back, 2 bases at V and 3 bases at J, with 18 bases in the middle. The CDR3 sequence: CASSLRGERTSYEQYF. DNA for the CDR3: TGCGCCAGCAGCTTACGGGGAGAGAGGACGAGCTACGAGCAGTACTTC.

About this clonotype: This may come from a read error, since a much larger clone is one base off. The V call is TRBV6-4, the J call TRBJ2-3; perhaps TRBD2 as D (5 bases). The CDR3 spans 14 residues. V lost 4 bases, J lost 4 bases, and 12 bases lay in between. The germline CDR1 and CDR2 sequences are MRHNA and SNTAGT. The CDR3 DNA follows: TGTGCCAGCAGTGCGGACTCCTATGCAGATACGCAGTATTTT. It is translated as CASSADSYADTQYF.

The chain combines TRBV4-1 with TRBJ1-1; 7 bases align to TRBD1. The CDR3 has 18 residues. Germline V gene sequence: CDR1 MGHRA, CDR2 YSYEKL. V lost 4 bases to trimming and J lost 7 bases; unmatched junction nucleotides: 21. The CDR3 DNA sequence: TGCGCCAGCAGCCTAATGTCAAACAGGGGCGCCTTTGATGGTGAAGCTTTCTTT. Translating gives CASSLMSNRGAFDGEAFF.

This clonotype was seen at least ten times. This rearrangement joins TRBV7-6 to TRBJ2-7; TRBD1 matches 9 bases. The CDR3 spans 14 residues. Germline lookup yields CDR1 SGHVS and CDR2 FNYEAQ. V lost 4 bases, J lost 4 bases, and 5 bases stayed unmatched. CDR3 loop: CASSSQDRGYEQYF. For the CDR3, the DNA is TGTGCCAGCAGCTCTCAGGACAGGGGTTACGAGCAGTACTTC.

About this clonotype itself: A much larger clone lies a single base off, so this may be a read error. The chain is built from TRBV29-1 and TRBJ2-1; possibly TRBD2 for D (6 bases). The CDR3 consists of 14 residues. Between the trimmed V and J ends, which lost 5 bases and 4 bases, there was a span of 15 bases. Germline V CDR1 and CDR2: SQVTM, ANQGSEA. CDR3 sequence (DNA): TGCAGCGTTTCTAGACTAGAGGAGTACAATGAGCAGTTCTTC. Encoded protein: CSVSRLEEYNEQFF.

With regard to this clonotype: A much larger clone lies one base from this, so it may be a read error. The rearrangement joins TRBV6-1 to TRBJ2-7; TRBD2 is a possible D gene (5 bases). Germline V gene data show CDR1 as MNHNS and CDR2 as SASEGT. This CDR3 spans 13 amino acids. CDR3 region: CASSARESYAQYF. Here the CDR3 DNA reads TGTGCCAGCAGTGCTAGGGAGTCCTACGCGCAGTACTTC.